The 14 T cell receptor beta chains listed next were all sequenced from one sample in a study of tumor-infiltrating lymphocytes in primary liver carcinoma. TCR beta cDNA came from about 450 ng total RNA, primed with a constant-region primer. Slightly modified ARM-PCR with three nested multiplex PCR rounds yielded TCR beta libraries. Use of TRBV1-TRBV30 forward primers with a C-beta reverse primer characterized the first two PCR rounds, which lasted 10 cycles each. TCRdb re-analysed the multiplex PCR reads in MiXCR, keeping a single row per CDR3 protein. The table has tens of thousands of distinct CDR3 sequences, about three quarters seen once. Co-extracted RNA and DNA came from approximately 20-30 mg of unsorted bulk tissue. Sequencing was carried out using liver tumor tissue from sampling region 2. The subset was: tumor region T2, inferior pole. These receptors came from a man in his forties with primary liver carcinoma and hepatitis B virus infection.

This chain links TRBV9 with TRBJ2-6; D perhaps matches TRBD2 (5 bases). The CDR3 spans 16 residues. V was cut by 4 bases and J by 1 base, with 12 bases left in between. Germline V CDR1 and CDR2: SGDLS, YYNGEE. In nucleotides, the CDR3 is TGTGCCAGCAGCCCCCCCGGGGTTTCTGGGGCCAACGTCCTGACTTTC. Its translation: CASSPPGVSGANVLTF.

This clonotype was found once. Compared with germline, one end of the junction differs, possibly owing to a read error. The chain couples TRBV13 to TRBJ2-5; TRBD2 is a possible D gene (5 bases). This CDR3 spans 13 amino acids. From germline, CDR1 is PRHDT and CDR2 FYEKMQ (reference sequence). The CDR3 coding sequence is TGCGCCAGCAGCTCCGGGCTCGGGGTGACCCAGTACTTC. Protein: CASSSGLGVTQYF. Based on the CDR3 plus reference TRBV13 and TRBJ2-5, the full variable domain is AAGVIQSPRHLIKEKRETATLKCYPIPRHDTVYWYQQGPGQDPQFLISFYEKMQSDKGSIPDRFSAQQFSDYHSELNMSSLELGDSALYFCASSSGLGVTQYFGPGTRLLVL.

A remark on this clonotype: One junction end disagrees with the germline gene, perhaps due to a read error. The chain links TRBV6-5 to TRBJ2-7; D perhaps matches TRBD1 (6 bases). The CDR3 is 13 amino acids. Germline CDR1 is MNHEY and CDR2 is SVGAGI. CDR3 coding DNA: TGTGCCAACAGTTACACAGGGAATAACAAGCAGTACTTC. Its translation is CANSYTGNNKQYF.

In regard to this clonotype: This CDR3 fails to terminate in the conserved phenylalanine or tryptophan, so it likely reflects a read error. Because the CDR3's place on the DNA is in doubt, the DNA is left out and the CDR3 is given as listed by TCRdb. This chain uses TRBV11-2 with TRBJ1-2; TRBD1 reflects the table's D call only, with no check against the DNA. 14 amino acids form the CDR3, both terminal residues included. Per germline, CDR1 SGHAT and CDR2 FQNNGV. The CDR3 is CASSFSGTAYGYTS.

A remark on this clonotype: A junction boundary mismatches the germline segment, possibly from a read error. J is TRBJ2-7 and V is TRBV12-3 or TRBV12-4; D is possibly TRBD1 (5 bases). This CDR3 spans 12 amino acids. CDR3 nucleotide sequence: TGTCCCAGCCACTGCAGGGCCTACGAGCAGTACTTC. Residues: CPSHCRAYEQYF.

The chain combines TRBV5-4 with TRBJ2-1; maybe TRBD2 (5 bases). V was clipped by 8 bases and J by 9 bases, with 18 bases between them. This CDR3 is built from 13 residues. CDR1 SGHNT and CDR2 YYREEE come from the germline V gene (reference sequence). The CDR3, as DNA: TGTGCCAGTAGGCTACGGGATCACAGTGAGCAGTTCTTC. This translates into CASRLRDHSEQFF.

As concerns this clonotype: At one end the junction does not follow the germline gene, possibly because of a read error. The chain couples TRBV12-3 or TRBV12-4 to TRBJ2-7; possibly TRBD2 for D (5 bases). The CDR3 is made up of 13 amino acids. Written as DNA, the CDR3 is TGTGGCAGCACCCGACGGGGATACTACGGGCAGTACTTC. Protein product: CGSTRRGYYGQYF.

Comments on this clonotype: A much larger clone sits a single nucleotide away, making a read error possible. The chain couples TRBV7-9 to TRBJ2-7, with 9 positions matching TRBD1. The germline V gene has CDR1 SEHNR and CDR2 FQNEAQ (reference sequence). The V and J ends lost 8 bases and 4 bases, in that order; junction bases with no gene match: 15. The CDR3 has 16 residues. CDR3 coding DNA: TGTGCCAGCTGCTGGCCTGGGGGGACAGGGAATTACGAGCAGTACTTC. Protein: CASCWPGGTGNYEQYF.

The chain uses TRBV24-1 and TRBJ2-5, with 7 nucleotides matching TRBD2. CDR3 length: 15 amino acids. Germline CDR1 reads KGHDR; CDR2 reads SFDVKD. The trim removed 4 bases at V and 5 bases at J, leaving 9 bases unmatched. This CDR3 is CATSDPLDGGETQYF. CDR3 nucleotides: TGTGCCACCAGTGACCCCCTTGACGGGGGGGAGACCCAGTACTTC.

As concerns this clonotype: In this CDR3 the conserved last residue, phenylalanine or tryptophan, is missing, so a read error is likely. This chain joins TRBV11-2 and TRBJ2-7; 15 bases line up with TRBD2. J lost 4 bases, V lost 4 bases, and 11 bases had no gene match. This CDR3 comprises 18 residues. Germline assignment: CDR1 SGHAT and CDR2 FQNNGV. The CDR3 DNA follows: TGTGCCAGCAGCTCATCCGATGGACTAGCGGGAGGGGGGTACGAGCAGTACCTC. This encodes CASSSSDGLAGGGYEQYL.

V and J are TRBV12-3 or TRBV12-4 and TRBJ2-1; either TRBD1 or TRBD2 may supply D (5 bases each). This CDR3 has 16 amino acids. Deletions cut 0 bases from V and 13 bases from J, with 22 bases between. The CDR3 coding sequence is TGTGCCAGCAGTTTAGCTAGGACTGAGAGGGGCAATAAACAGTTCTTC. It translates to CASSLARTERGNKQFF.

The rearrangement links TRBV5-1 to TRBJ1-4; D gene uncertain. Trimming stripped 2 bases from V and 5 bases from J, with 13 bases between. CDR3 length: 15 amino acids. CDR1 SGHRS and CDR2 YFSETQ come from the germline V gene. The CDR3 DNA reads TGCGCCAGCAGCTTAGGGTCATGCCCGAATGAAAAACTGTTTTTT. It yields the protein CASSLGSCPNEKLFF.

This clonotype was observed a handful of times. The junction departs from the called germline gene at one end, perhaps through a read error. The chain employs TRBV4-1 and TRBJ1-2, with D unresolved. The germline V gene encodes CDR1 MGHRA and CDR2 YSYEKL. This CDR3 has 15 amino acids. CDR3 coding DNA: TGCGCTAGCAGCCCCGAAGAGTCAGTTAACTATGGCTACACCTTC. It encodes CASSPEESVNYGYTF.

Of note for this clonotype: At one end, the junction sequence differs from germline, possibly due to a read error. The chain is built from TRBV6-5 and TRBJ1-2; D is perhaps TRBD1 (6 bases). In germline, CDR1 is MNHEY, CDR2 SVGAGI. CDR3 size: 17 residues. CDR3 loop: CGSSSQGGAGASRDYTF. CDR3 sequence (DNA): TGTGGCAGCAGTTCCCAAGGTGGGGCAGGGGCCTCACGAGACTACACCTTC.